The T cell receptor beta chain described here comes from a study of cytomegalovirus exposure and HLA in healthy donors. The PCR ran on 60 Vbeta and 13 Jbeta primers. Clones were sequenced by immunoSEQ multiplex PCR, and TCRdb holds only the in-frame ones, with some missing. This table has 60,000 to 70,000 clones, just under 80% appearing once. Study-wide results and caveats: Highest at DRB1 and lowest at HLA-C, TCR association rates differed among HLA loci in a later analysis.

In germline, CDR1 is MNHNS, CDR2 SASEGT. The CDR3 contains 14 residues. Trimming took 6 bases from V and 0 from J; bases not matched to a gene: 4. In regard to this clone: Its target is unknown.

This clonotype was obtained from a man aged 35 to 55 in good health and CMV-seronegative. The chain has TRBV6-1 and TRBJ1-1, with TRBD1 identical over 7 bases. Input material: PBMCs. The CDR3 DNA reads TGTGCCAGCAGCCTAACAGGGGTGAACACTGAAGCTTTCTTT. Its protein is CASSLTGVNTEAFF.